This T cell receptor (beta chain) was retrieved from a study of vaccination and CD4 T cells after COVID-19. Whole-study context: Blood was drawn a median around 73 days post second dose, range 14 to 241. Researchers treated control cultures with a CEFX pool, an HIV-1 Nef pool, or no peptide.

An Oncomine TCR Beta short-read assay was used to sequence the DNA from cultured CD4+ T cells. One entry per CDR3 protein, called by TCRdb with MiXCR from the PCR reads. Found here are some 17,000 distinct CDR3 sequences, less than 50% of them singletons; the top ten hold roughly an eighth. As to treatment: approximately 9-day PBMC culture with coronavirus spike peptide pools or control peptides (ViraFEST assay). The ViraFEST method relied on peptide pools to expand antigen-specific T cells, followed by TCR sequencing. This clonotype was detected only a few times. Its target is unknown. The germline V gene has CDR1 SNHLY and CDR2 FYNNEI. The CDR3 runs to 15 residues. V was pared by 8 bases and J by 4 bases, with 6 bases of the junction left unmatched.

The TCR sequence derives from a human donor who had recovered from COVID-19. The sample was CD4+ T cells from blood, cultured in vitro. The chain joins TRBV2 to TRBJ1-6; 9 nucleotides match TRBD1. Here the CDR3 reads CASWDRDSYNSPLHF. The CDR3 bases are TGTGCCAGCTGGGACAGGGATAGTTATAATTCACCCCTCCACTTT.